The clone carrying this T cell receptor (beta chain) was counted between two and nine times. The antigen remains undetermined. TCRdb itself ran the 5' RACE reads through MiXCR, one entry per CDR3 protein. Of some 420,000 distinct CDR3 sequences listed, around 20% are singletons. The sample belongs to a study of T cells after yellow fever vaccination. Study summary: SMART-Seq v4 Ultra Low Input prepared libraries from low-cell fractions.

V trimming: 0 bases; J trimming: 6 bases; junction bases outside the gene matches: 6. CDR1 is SGDLS and CDR2 is YYNGEE in the germline V gene. The CDR3 is 14 residues long. Overall study findings and caveats: Primary-vaccination clones mostly resurfaced post-booster (more than 95% CD4, under 90% CD8).

Sequenced material: PBMCs, taken before the yellow fever booster vaccination. The chain recombines TRBV9 with TRBJ2-7, with 7 bases that match TRBD2. The TCR sequence derives from a man aged 18 to 35 who received the YFV17D yellow fever vaccine. CDR3 in DNA: TGTGCCAGCAGCGTAGGGGGAGGGACGGGCGAGCAGTACTTC. Its translation: CASSVGGGTGEQYF.